This T cell receptor beta chain is drawn from a study of OX40 agonist ivuxolimab in advanced cancers. Turning to the study itself: It was ivuxolimab, an agonistic anti-OX40 (CD134) antibody, that patients were treated with.

Study results and caveats: The investigators did not determine what antigen specificity the expanded peripheral T cells had. At doses 0.1 to 3.0 mg/kg, CD4+ and CD8+ clones expanded.

Concerning this clone: The antigen remains undetermined.

The CDR3 loop spans 19 amino acids. Germline assignment: CDR1 SGHAT and CDR2 FQNNGV. The V end was cut by 6 bases, the J end by 1 base, with 24 bases between. Some clones are missing from TCRdb's copy, which holds only in-frame ones; the method was immunoSEQ multiplex PCR. The table lists 50,000 to 65,000 clones, roughly four fifths of them singletons. The sample here was CD4+ or CD8+ T cells sorted from blood, taken in a trial of the OX40 agonist ivuxolimab. The sequence was collected from an adult with an advanced solid tumor such as melanoma, head and neck, liver or kidney cancer. V is TRBV11-2 and J is TRBJ2-2, with D perhaps given as TRBD1 or TRBD2 (5 bases each). The CDR3 spells CASRPTGGWQSLNTGELFF. DNA of the CDR3: TGTGCCAGCAGGCCCACAGGAGGTTGGCAATCCTTGAACACCGGGGAGCTGTTTTTT.